Following are 9 T cell receptor beta chains from one sample sequenced in a study of blood T cells in healthy people across ages (dated by TCRdb to 2014 to 2015). The library came from 5' RACE. For sequencing, an Illumina HiSeq 2500 was employed. A second roughly 7 to 11 cycle PCR used a sample-barcoded 5' primer and a J-beta primer mix. The raw public reads went through TCRdb reprocessing: fastp at Q25, MiXCR clone calling, in-frame beta chains kept. CDR3 protein duplicates are merged, each entry listing the most common genes and DNA. Counted in this sample were about 830,000 distinct CDR3 sequences; 55% to 65% of them appeared once. Around 30% of the sample comes from the top ten. The sample was blood. These receptors came from a man between 25 and 39 years old in good health.

This clonotype appeared once. This chain joins TRBV20-1 and TRBJ2-4; D gene ambiguous. The J call is uncertain, as TRBJ2-7 better fits the DNA end. Germline assignment: CDR1 DFQATT and CDR2 SNEGSKA (reference sequence). The length of the CDR3 is 12 residues. The CDR3, as DNA: TGCAGTGCCCTCTTGGGTTCCTACGAGCAGTACTTC. It specifies CSALLGSYEQYF.

The chain recombines TRBV28 with TRBJ2-3; D is possibly TRBD1 or TRBD2 (6 bases each). This CDR3 contains 15 residues. Germline assignment: CDR1 MDHEN and CDR2 SYDVKM. Trimming shortened V by 4 bases and J by 2 bases, and 13 bases separated the two germline ends. The CDR3 DNA sequence: TGTGCCAGCAGTTCCCCGGGGGCCCCCACAGATACGCAGTATTTT. Its translation: CASSSPGAPTDTQYF.

This clonotype was seen a handful of times. The chain is built from TRBV6-5 and TRBJ2-1; 9 bases match TRBD2. From germline, CDR1 is MNHEY and CDR2 SVGAGI. CDR3 length equals 13 residues. The J segment lost 8 bases and the V segment lost 8 bases, leaving 7 bases of the junction unmatched. CDR3 amino acids: CASGLSSGDEQFF. The CDR3 DNA is TGTGCCAGCGGCCTGTCTAGCGGGGATGAGCAGTTCTTC.

V gene TRBV12-3 or TRBV12-4 combines with J gene TRBJ2-3; 7 bases are a match to TRBD2. CDR3 length: 15 amino acids. V lost 3 bases and J lost 3; bases outside the gene matches: 6. The CDR3 loop is CASSLNQGGTDTQYF. CDR3 nucleotides: TGTGCCAGCAGTTTGAACCAGGGAGGGACAGATACGCAGTATTTT.

The genes are TRBV2 and TRBJ1-6; the match to TRBD1 covers 7 bases. Trimming cost V 10 bases and J 6 bases; bases outside gene matches: 6. Germline-derived CDR1 and CDR2 are SNHLY and FYNNEI. The CDR3 totals 13 residues. CDR3 in DNA: TGTGCCACGGGGACAGAGGGTAATTCACCCCTCCACTTT. Its protein product is CATGTEGNSPLHF.

The J gene is TRBJ1-2, the V gene TRBV7-2, with D perhaps matching TRBD1 (5 bases). Germline CDR1 is SGHTA and CDR2 is FQGNSA. V was shortened by 5 bases and J by 4 bases, with 17 bases between the two germline ends. This CDR3 has 15 amino acids. As DNA, the CDR3 is TGTGCCAGCAGCCCCCTACGGGACTTCGGCTATGGCTACACCTTC. Protein sequence: CASSPLRDFGYGYTF.

The gene calls are TRBV7-8 and TRBJ2-3; either TRBD1 or TRBD2 may supply D (5 bases each). This CDR3 contains 13 residues. Germline V gene data show CDR1 as SGHVS and CDR2 as FQNEAQ. Trimming took off 10 bases at V and 4 bases at J, with 15 bases between the two ends. DNA for the CDR3: TGTGCCATCGGGACCGCCGAGCCAGATACGCAGTATTTT. This gives the protein CAIGTAEPDTQYF.

The J gene is TRBJ2-4, the V gene TRBV11-2; unclear D gene. With the DNA end fitting TRBJ2-7 better, the J assignment may be wrong. CDR1 and CDR2 from the germline V gene are SGHAT and FQNNGV. The CDR3 is made up of 13 amino acids. The CDR3 nucleotides are TGTGCCAGCCAGCGAGGTTTGTACTACGAGCAGTACTTC. Its protein is CASQRGLYYEQYF.

This clonotype was recorded only once. The rearrangement joins TRBV12-3 or TRBV12-4 to TRBJ1-5; TRBD1 agrees at 7 bases. Unmatched junction bases numbered 4, after V lost 6 bases and J lost 5 bases. The CDR3 totals 13 residues. DNA of the CDR3: TGTGCCAGCAGCAGGGGGAAGGATCAGCCCCAGCATTTT. Amino acids: CASSRGKDQPQHF.